The present T cell receptor beta chain was sequenced within a study of T cell responses to AZD1222 COVID-19 vaccine. Overall study findings and caveats: The study found vaccine-associated CD4 TCRs spanning spike, dominant at 160-218 and 743-854.

Remarks on this clone: The antigen remains undetermined.

The CDR3 consists of 18 residues. CDR1 KGHSH and CDR2 LQKENI come from the germline V gene. V lost 8 bases and J lost 4; bases outside the gene matches: 20. Repertoires were generated with immunoSEQ multiplex PCR, while TCRdb's copy carries only in-frame clones and drops some. The sample lists 90,000 to 120,000 clones, roughly 90% occurring once. V usage is TRBV18 and J usage is TRBJ1-2, with 9 bases identical to TRBD1. This clonotype was obtained from an adult who received the AZD1222 COVID-19 vaccine. The sequencing here drew on peripheral blood, taken 28 days after the second AZD1222 dose. The CDR3 spells CASPTGTGISRDAYGYTF. The DNA of the CDR3 is TGTGCCAGCCCAACCGGGACAGGGATTTCCCGCGACGCCTATGGCTACACCTTC.